This T cell receptor (beta chain) stems from a study of CD4 T cells in relation to SARS-CoV-2 and coronaviruses. General study points: According to naive versus memory sequencing, detected responses are memory recall, not newly primed.

To note about this clone: Antigen: not known.

The V end lost 5 bases, the J end lost 0 bases, and 11 bases lay between the germline ends. The CDR3 loop spans 15 amino acids. CDR1 SGHDN and CDR2 FVKESK come from the germline V gene. Sequencing used immunoSEQ multiplex PCR; TCRdb keeps in-frame clones, though not all of them. The sample yields about 70,000 clones, 85% to 90% seen once. CD4+ T cells from unexposed donors were obtained before the COVID-19 pandemic (2011-2018). Sequencing was done on a sample of memory CD4+ T cells from PBMCs. This sequence originates from a human donor in good health. V usage is TRBV14 and J usage is TRBJ2-1, with D tentatively TRBD2 (6 bases). The CDR3, as DNA: TGTGCCAGCAGCGGCGGGGCTTTCTCCTACAATGAGCAGTTCTTC. Protein product: CASSGGAFSYNEQFF.